This record covers a single T cell receptor beta chain. TCRdb's table, derived via immunoSEQ multiplex PCR, lists solely in-frame clones and lacks some. The sample lists tens of thousands of clones; under 95% were seen once. The germline V gene encodes CDR1 MNHNS and CDR2 SASEGT. The J segment lost 3 bases and the V segment lost 6 bases, leaving 3 bases of the junction unmatched. The CDR3 is 14 residues long. The data belong to a study of technical replicates of blood from several donors. The sequencing input was T cells isolated from PBMCs. This clonotype originated in a human donor in good health. J is TRBJ2-1 and V is TRBV6-1, with 9 bases matching TRBD2. The CDR3 DNA follows: TGTGCCAGCAGGAGACTAGCGGTCTACAATGAGCAGTTCTTC. Protein sequence: CASRRLAVYNEQFF.